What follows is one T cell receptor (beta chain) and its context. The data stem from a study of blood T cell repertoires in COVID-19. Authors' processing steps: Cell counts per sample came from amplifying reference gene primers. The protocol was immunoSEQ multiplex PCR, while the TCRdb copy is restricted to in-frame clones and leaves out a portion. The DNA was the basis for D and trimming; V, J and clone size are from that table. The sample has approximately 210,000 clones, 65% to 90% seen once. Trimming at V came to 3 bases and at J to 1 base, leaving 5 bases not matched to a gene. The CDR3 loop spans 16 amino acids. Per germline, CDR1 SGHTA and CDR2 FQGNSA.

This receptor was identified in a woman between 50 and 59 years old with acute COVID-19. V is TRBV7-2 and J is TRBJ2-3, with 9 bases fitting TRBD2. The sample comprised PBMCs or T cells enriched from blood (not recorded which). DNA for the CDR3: TGTGCCAGCAGCTTTGATCGGACTAGCGGCACAGATACGCAGTATTTT. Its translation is CASSFDRTSGTDTQYF.